This TCR beta chain was sequenced for a study of cytomegalovirus exposure and HLA in healthy donors. Overall study findings and caveats: There was a cluster of highly shared sequence variants that was likely a sequencing artifact. Cytomegalovirus status, reportedly, was diagnosed with high specificity and sensitivity by the classifier. It was 150 to 200 TCR beta chains that were listed as cytomegalovirus-associated. The Asian-associated ancestry cluster reportedly had fewer N-insertions than the roughly 670-donor mean in a later analysis.

CDR1 SGHDT and CDR2 YYEEEE come from the germline V gene. This CDR3 is built from 16 residues. V was shortened by 5 bases and J by 6 bases, with 22 bases between the two germline ends. On this clone: Its target is unknown.

The PCR ran on 60 Vbeta and 13 Jbeta primers. Generated by immunoSEQ multiplex PCR, the TCRdb table keeps only in-frame clones and is missing some. Of more than 140,000 clones in the sample, 82% are singletons; the top ten hold about 5%. The chain carries TRBV5-6 and TRBJ2-3, with D possibly TRBD2 on 5 matching bases. This receptor was obtained from a man under 40 in good health and CMV-seropositive. Sample: PBMCs. CDR3 DNA sequence: TGTGCCAGCAGAATCGGGGAATCAAAGGACTCGGATACGCAGTATTTT. This sequence encodes CASRIGESKDSDTQYF.